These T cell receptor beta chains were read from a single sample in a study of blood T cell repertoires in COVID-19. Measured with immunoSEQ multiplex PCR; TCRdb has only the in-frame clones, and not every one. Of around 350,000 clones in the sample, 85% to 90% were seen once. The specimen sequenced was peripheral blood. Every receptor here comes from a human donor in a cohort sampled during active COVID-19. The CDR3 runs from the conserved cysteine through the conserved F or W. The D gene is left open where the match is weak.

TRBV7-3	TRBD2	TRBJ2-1	CASSLGLAGNNEQFF	TGTGCCAGCAGCCTAGGACTAGCGGGAAACAATGAGCAGTTCTTC
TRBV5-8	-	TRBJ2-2	CASSPLRGSVAFAGELFF	TGTGCCAGCAGCCCTTTACGGGGGTCGGTGGCGTTCGCCGGGGAGCTGTTTTTT
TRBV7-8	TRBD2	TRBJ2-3	CASSSRPGLAGALSPDTQYF	TGTGCCAGCAGCTCCAGACCGGGACTAGCGGGGGCCCTATCCCCAGATACGCAGTATTTT
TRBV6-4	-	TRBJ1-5	CASSEQGGNQPQHF	TGTGCCAGCAGTGAACAGGGAGGCAATCAGCCCCAGCATTTT
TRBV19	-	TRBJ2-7	CASSGQGGSGSYEQYF	TGTGCCAGTAGTGGCCAGGGCGGCTCCGGGTCCTACGAGCAGTACTTC
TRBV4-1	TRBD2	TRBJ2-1	CASSPYSSGGAGNEQFF	TGCGCCAGCAGCCCATACTCTAGCGGGGGGGCTGGCAATGAGCAGTTCTTC
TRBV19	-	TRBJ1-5	CASSMGSLDSVYSNQPQHF	TGTGCCAGTAGTATGGGCTCCCTCGACAGCGTTTATAGCAATCAGCCCCAGCATTTT
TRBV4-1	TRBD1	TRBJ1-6	CASNTGGYNSPLHF	TGCGCCAGCAATACAGGGGGCTATAATTCACCCCTCCACTTT
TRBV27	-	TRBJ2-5	CASRTLVEETQYF	TGTGCCAGCAGAACGCTAGTGGAGGAGACCCAGTACTTC
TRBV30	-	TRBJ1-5	CAWSTLTGPNQPQHF	TGTGCCTGGAGTACGTTAACAGGACCTAATCAGCCCCAGCATTTT
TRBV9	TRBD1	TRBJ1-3	CASSKDRGSGNTIYF	TGTGCCAGCAGCAAGGACAGGGGCTCTGGAAACACCATATATTTT
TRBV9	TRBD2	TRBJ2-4	CASSVGSGRDAKNIQYF	TGTGCCAGCAGCGTAGGTAGCGGGAGGGATGCCAAAAACATTCAGTACTTC
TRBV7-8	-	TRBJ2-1	CASSLALPGYSYNEQFF	TGTGCCAGCAGCTTAGCTCTGCCAGGATACTCCTACAATGAGCAGTTCTTC
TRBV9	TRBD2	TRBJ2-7	CASSGGLAGGYEQYF	TGTGCCAGCAGCGGAGGACTAGCGGGAGGCTACGAGCAGTACTTC